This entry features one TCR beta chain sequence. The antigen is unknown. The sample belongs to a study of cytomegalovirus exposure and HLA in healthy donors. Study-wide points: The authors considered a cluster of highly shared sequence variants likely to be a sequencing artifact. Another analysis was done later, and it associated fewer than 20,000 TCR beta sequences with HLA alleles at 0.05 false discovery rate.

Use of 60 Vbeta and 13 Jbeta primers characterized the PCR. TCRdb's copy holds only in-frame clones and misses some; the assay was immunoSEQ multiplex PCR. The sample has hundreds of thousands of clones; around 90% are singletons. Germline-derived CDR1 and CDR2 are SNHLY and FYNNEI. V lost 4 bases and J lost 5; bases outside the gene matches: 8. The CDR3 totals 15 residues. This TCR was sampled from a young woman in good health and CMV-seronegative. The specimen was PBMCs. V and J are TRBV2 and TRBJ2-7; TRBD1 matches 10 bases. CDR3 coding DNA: TGTGCCAGCAGTGGGGGGGACAGGGGAGGAGACGAGCAGTACTTC. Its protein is CASSGGDRGGDEQYF.